What follows is one T cell receptor (beta chain) and its context. Antigen: not known. Germline-derived CDR1 and CDR2 are MGHRA and YSYEKL. V was clipped by 4 bases and J by 4 bases; unmatched bases: 2. The CDR3 is made up of 14 amino acids. This record belongs to a study of PD-L1 blockade in urothelial cancer. About the research overall: The analyses of blood took place 3 weeks (second dose) and 6 weeks after treatment start. Typically, measured as a median, blood samples had about 140,000 T cells.

Templates that were synthetic TCR analogs were spiked into each PCR. Profiled with immunoSEQ multiplex PCR; TCRdb holds only in-frame clones, not every one. The sample has approximately 70,000 clones, roughly 91% seen once; the top ten hold approximately 3.2%. Study findings and constraints: In blood sampled pretreatment, TCR clonality below the median predicted better survival.

This TCR was sampled from a man between 60 and 70 years old with urothelial cancer. The sample in question was PBMCs, obtained around atezolizumab (anti-PD-L1) treatment. This chain connects TRBV4-1 to TRBJ1-1; 11 positions match TRBD1. The CDR3 DNA sequence: TGCGCCAGCAGCCGGGACAGGGGGGGCACTGAAGCTTTCTTT. Protein sequence: CASSRDRGGTEAFF.